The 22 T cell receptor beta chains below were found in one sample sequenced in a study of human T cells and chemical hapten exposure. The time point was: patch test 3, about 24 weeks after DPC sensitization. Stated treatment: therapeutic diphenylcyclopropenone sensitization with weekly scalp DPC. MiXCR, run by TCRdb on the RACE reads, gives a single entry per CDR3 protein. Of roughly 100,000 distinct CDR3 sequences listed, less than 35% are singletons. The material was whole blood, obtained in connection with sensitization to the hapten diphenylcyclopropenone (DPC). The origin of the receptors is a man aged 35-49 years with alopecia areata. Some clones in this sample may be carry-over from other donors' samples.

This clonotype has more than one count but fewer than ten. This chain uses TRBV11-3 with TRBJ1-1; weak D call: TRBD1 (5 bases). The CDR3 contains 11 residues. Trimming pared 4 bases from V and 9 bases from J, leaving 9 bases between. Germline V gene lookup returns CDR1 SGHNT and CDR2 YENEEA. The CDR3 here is CASSYRGKAFF. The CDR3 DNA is TGTGCCAGCAGCTACCGGGGCAAAGCTTTCTTT.

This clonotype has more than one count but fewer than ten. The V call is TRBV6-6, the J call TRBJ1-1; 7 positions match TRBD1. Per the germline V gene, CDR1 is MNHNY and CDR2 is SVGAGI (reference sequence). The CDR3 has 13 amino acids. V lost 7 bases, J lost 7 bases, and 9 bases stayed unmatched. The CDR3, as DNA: TGTGCCAGCACCCACGGGACAGACTATGAAGCTTTCTTT. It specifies CASTHGTDYEAFF.

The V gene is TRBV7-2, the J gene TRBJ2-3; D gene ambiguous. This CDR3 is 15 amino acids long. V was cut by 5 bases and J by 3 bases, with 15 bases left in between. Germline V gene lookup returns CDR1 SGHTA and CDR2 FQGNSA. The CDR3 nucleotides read TGTGCCAGCAGCCCACGGAGCGAGACGACAGATACGCAGTATTTT. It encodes CASSPRSETTDTQYF.

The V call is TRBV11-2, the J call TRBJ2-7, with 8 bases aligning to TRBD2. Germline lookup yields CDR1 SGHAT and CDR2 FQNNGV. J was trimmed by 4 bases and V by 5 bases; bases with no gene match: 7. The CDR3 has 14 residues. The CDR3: CASSLAGTGYEQYF. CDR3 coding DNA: TGTGCCAGCAGCCTAGCGGGCACTGGGTACGAGCAGTACTTC.

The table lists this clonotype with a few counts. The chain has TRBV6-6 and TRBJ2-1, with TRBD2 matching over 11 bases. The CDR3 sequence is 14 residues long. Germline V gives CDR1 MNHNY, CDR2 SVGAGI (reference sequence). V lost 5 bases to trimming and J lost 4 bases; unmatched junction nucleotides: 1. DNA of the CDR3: TGTGCCAGCAGTACTAGCGGGAGTTACAATGAGCAGTTCTTC. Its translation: CASSTSGSYNEQFF.

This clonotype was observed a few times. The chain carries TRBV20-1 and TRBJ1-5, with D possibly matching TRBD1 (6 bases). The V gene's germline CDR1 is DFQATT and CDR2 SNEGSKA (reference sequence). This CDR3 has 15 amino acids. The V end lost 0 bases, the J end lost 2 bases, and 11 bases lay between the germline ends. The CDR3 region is CSARDSPGGNQPQHF. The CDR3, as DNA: TGCAGTGCTAGAGATTCGCCAGGGGGCAATCAGCCCCAGCATTTT.

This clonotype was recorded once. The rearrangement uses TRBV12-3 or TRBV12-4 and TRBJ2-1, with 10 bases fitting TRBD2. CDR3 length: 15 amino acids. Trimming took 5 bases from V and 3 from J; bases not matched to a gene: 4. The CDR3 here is CASSTGTSDYNEQFF. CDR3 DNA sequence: TGTGCCAGCAGTACCGGGACTAGCGACTACAATGAGCAGTTCTTC.

CDR3 in amino acids: CASSYSTVPRIAFF. The CDR3 DNA sequence: TGTGCCAGCAGTTACTCGACAGTACCAAGAATAGCTTTCTTT. The chain is built from TRBV6-2 or TRBV6-3 and TRBJ1-1; D perhaps matches TRBD1 (5 bases). Trimming cost V 0 bases and J 10 bases, with 15 bases left between them. Germline V gives CDR1 MNHEY, CDR2 SVGEGT. The CDR3 has 14 residues.

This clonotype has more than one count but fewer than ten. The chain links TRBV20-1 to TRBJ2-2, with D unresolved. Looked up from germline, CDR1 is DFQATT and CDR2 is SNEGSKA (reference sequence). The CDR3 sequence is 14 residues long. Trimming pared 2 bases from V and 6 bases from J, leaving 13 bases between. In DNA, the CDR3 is TGCAGTGCTAGATCAAACCTTCAGGCCGGGGAGCTGTTTTTT. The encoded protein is CSARSNLQAGELFF.

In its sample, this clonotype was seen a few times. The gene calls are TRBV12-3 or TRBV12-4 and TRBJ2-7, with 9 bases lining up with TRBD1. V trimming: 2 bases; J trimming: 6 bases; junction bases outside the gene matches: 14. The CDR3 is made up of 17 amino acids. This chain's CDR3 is CASSLLPGQGWVAEQYF. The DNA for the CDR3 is TGTGCCAGCAGTTTACTTCCTGGACAGGGGTGGGTAGCCGAGCAGTACTTC.

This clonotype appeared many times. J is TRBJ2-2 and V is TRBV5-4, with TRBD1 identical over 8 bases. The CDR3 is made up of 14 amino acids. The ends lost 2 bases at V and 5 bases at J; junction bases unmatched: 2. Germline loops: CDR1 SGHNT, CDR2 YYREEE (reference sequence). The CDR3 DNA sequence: TGTGCCAGCAGCTTAAGGACAGGGACCGGGGAGCTGTTTTTT. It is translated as CASSLRTGTGELFF.

This CDR3 is CASVLGGDTQYF. The DNA for the CDR3 is TGTGCCAGCGTGCTAGGGGGAGATACGCAGTATTTT. This chain uses TRBV12-3 or TRBV12-4 with TRBJ2-3, with D possibly TRBD1 on 6 matching bases. The CDR3 is made up of 12 amino acids. V lost 8 bases, J lost 5 bases, and 11 bases lay in between.

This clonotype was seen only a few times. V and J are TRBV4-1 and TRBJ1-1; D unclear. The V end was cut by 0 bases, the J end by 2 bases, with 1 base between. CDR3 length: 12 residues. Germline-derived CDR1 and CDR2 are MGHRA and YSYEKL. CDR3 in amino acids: CASSQDNTEAFF. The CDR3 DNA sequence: TGCGCCAGCAGCCAAGATAACACTGAAGCTTTCTTT.

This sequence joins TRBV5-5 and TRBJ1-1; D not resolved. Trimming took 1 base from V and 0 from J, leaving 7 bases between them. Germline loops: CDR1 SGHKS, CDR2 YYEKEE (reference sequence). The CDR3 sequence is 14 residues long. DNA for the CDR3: TGTGCCAGCAGCTTGCTTCGCATGAACACTGAAGCTTTCTTT. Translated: CASSLLRMNTEAFF.

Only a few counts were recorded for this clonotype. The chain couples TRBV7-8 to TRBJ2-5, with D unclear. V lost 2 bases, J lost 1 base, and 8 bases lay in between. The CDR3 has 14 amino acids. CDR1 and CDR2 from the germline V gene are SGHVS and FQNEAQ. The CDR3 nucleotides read TGTGCCAGCAGCTTAAGGTCTAGCCAAGAGACCCAGTACTTC. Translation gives CASSLRSSQETQYF. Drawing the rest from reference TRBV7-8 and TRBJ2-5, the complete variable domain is GAGVSQSPRYKVAKRGQDVALRCDPISGHVSLFWYQQALGQGPEFLTYFQNEAQLDKSGLPSDRFFAERPEGSVSTLKIQRTQQEDSAVYLCASSLRSSQETQYFGPGTRLLVL.

The CDR3 loop reads CASRAGGSYNEQFF. For the CDR3, the DNA is TGTGCCAGCCGAGCGGGAGGGTCCTACAATGAGCAGTTCTTC. This rearrangement joins TRBV2 to TRBJ2-1; 10 nucleotides align to TRBD2. Unmatched junction bases numbered 2, after V lost 8 bases and J lost 1 base. The length of the CDR3 is 14 residues. Germline V lookup: CDR1 SNHLY, CDR2 FYNNEI.

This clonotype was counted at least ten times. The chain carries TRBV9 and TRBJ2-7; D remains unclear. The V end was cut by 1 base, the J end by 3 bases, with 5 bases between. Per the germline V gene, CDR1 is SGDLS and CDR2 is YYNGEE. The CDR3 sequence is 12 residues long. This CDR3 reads CASSVTDYEQYV. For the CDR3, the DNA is TGTGCCAGCAGCGTAACCGACTACGAGCAGTACGTC.

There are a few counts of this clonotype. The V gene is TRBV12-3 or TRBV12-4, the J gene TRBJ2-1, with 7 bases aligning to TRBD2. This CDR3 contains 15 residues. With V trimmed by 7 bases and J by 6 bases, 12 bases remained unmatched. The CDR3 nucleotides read TGTGCCAGCAACCTTGGGCTAGCGGCTTCCAATGAGCAGTTCTTC. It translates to CASNLGLAASNEQFF.

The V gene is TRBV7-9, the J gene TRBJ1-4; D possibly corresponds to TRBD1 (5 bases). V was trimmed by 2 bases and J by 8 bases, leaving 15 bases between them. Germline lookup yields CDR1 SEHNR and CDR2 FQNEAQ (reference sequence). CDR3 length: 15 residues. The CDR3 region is CASSLLGGGGEKLFF. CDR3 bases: TGTGCCAGCAGCTTACTGGGGGGAGGTGGCGAAAAACTGTTTTTT.

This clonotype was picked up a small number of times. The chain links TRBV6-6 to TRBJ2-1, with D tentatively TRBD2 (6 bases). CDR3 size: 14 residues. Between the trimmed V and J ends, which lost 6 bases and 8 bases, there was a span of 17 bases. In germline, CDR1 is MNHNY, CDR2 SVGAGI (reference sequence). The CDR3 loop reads CASRGGSGSDEQFF. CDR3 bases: TGTGCCAGCAGGGGGGGTTCAGGGAGTGATGAGCAGTTCTTC.

CDR3 region: CASSDRGWNEQFF. The CDR3 coding sequence is TGTGCCAGCAGTGACAGGGGTTGGAATGAGCAGTTCTTC. The chain has TRBV6-1 and TRBJ2-1; D is perhaps TRBD1 (6 bases). The germline gives CDR1 MNHNS, CDR2 SASEGT. V shed 3 bases and J shed 7 bases, with 10 bases lying between them. There are 13 residues in the CDR3.

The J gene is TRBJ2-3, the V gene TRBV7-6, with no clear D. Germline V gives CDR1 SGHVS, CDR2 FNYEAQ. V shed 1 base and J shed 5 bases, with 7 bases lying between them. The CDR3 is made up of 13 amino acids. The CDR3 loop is CASSLDPRDTQYF. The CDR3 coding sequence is TGTGCCAGCAGCTTAGACCCCCGAGATACGCAGTATTTT.